At least ten counts were recorded for the clone carrying this T cell receptor beta chain. This specimen belongs to a study of spatial heterogeneity in lung cancer. TCRdb passed the 5' RACE reads through MiXCR, listing each CDR3 protein once. The data contain 60,000 to 65,000 distinct CDR3 sequences, about 8% of them singletons. Time point denoted: sample taken at primary tumor resection. Whole RNA obtained from tumor, nontumor lung or frozen PBMC underwent sequencing without sorting. Samples were obtained from more than 70 donors, all untreated early-stage non-small cell lung cancer patients. This TCR derives from a female donor with early-stage non-small cell lung cancer. Sequencing used PBMCs, obtained at surgery.

CDR3 sequence: CASSLFETDTQYF. Written as DNA, the CDR3 is TGTGCCAGCAGTTTATTTGAGACAGATACGCAGTATTTT. The chain recombines TRBV12-3 or TRBV12-4 with TRBJ2-3; D is uncertain. With 2 bases removed from V and 3 bases from J, the gap between germline ends came to 6 bases. CDR3 length: 13 residues.